Below are 22 T cell receptor beta chains sequenced from a single sample in a study of CD8 T cells in ankylosing spondylitis. TCRdb independently ran MiXCR on the 5' RACE reads; one entry per CDR3 protein. Among more than 150,000 distinct CDR3 sequences listed, roughly 18% were seen once. Sequencing input: blood, either unsorted or a sorted T cell fraction (not recorded which). The receptors come from a male donor under 30 with ankylosing spondylitis or in good health (not recorded which).

This clonotype appeared many times. V gene TRBV11-2 combines with J gene TRBJ2-7; 11 nucleotides line up with TRBD2. The V gene end was trimmed by 5 bases and the J gene end by 7 bases; junction bases not matched to a gene: 22. The germline V gene encodes CDR1 SGHAT and CDR2 FQNNGV. This CDR3 contains 19 residues. CDR3 DNA: TGTGCCAGCAGCCCAAATTTTTCCTTCGTTAGCGGGAGGGCCGAAGAGCAGTACGTC. This encodes CASSPNFSFVSGRAEEQYV.

This clonotype was picked up many times. This chain connects TRBV14 to TRBJ2-2; D is perhaps TRBD2 (6 bases). With 2 bases removed from V and 2 bases from J, the gap between germline ends came to 12 bases. This CDR3 is 16 amino acids long. CDR1 and CDR2 (germline): SGHDN, FVKESK. The CDR3 here is CASSQTGLINTGELFF. The CDR3 DNA reads TGTGCCAGCAGCCAAACGGGACTGATAAACACCGGGGAGCTGTTTTTT.

The table lists this clonotype with many counts. V gene TRBV5-1 combines with J gene TRBJ2-1, with TRBD2 matching over 10 bases. The CDR3 is 17 amino acids. J lost 6 bases, V lost 0 bases, and 9 bases had no gene match. From germline, CDR1 is SGHRS and CDR2 YFSETQ. CDR3 region: CASSLGAAGGPGNEQFF. DNA for the CDR3: TGCGCCAGCAGCTTGGGGGCAGCGGGAGGGCCGGGCAATGAGCAGTTCTTC.

This clonotype was seen many times. The chain has TRBV7-9 and TRBJ2-3, with a tentative D call TRBD2 (5 bases). This CDR3 region has 16 residues. Germline CDR1 SEHNR, CDR2 FQNEAQ (reference sequence). V was clipped by 1 base and J by 2 bases, with 13 bases between them. The CDR3 here is CASSLESLAATDTQYF. The CDR3 nucleotides are TGTGCCAGCAGCTTAGAGAGCCTAGCTGCCACAGATACGCAGTATTTT.

This clonotype was seen repeatedly, ten times or more. The chain links TRBV4-2 to TRBJ2-1; D unresolved. V was pared by 0 bases and J by 8 bases, with 11 bases between. The CDR3 is 14 residues long. Germline assignment: CDR1 LGHNA and CDR2 YNFKEQ. CDR3 DNA: TGTGCCAGCAGCCAAGATTCCGGCGCCGATGAGCAGTTCTTC. Protein product: CASSQDSGADEQFF.

This chain uses TRBV29-1 with TRBJ2-1; D is perhaps TRBD1 (6 bases). The CDR3 totals 14 residues. Germline values: CDR1 SQVTM, CDR2 ANQGSEA. V was cut by 2 bases and J by 5 bases, with 13 bases left in between. The CDR3 sequence: CSVERAGVDNEQFF. CDR3 nucleotide sequence: TGCAGCGTTGAAAGGGCAGGGGTTGACAATGAGCAGTTCTTC.

The V gene is TRBV29-1, the J gene TRBJ2-2; 14 bases are shared with TRBD2. The CDR3 has 15 amino acids. CDR1 and CDR2 from the germline V gene are SQVTM and ANQGSEA. With V trimmed by 6 bases and J by 9 bases, 9 bases remained unmatched. The CDR3 region is CSVGLAGGRGRELFF. CDR3 coding DNA: TGCAGCGTAGGACTAGCGGGAGGTCGCGGAAGGGAGCTGTTTTTT.

This clonotype appeared a few times. V usage is TRBV7-9 and J usage is TRBJ2-5; the D is unclear. Trimming pared 5 bases from V and 1 base from J, leaving 5 bases between. There are 12 residues in the CDR3. CDR1 is SEHNR, CDR2 FQNEAQ, per germline (reference sequence). The CDR3 is CASSIFQETQYF. As DNA, the CDR3 is TGTGCCAGCAGCATTTTCCAAGAGACCCAGTACTTC.

The sample holds many counts of this clonotype. The chain links TRBV6-2 or TRBV6-3 to TRBJ2-7; the D is unclear. Germline values: CDR1 MNHEY, CDR2 SVGEGT. Trimming stripped 4 bases from V and 2 bases from J, with 18 bases between. The CDR3 spans 16 residues. CDR3 region: CASSSIPGQATYEQYF. The CDR3 DNA sequence: TGTGCCAGCAGTTCGATTCCCGGGCAGGCCACCTACGAGCAGTACTTC.

This clonotype has ten or more counts. This rearrangement joins TRBV12-3 or TRBV12-4 to TRBJ2-6; D not certain. This CDR3 contains 14 residues. V gave up 6 bases and J gave up 4 bases, with 10 bases separating them. The CDR3 reads CASSIAAGANVLTF. The CDR3 coding sequence is TGTGCCAGCAGCATCGCCGCGGGGGCCAACGTCCTGACTTTC.

This rearrangement joins TRBV7-9 to TRBJ2-1; tentative D call: TRBD1 (5 bases). The germline V and J ends were trimmed by 4 bases and 4 bases, with 11 bases remaining between them. The germline gives CDR1 SEHNR, CDR2 FQNEAQ (reference sequence). CDR3 length: 14 residues. The CDR3 sequence is CASSYDSLYNEQFF. The CDR3 nucleotides read TGTGCCAGCAGCTACGACAGCTTATACAATGAGCAGTTCTTC.

This clonotype was picked up many times. The chain has TRBV11-2 and TRBJ1-6; 7 positions match TRBD1. Per the germline V gene, CDR1 is SGHAT and CDR2 is FQNNGV. V was pared by 3 bases and J by 8 bases, with 7 bases of the junction left unmatched. This CDR3 is 15 amino acids long. CDR3 DNA: TGTGCCAGCAGCTTCGAGACAGGGTCAGATTCACCCCTCCACTTT. Its translation is CASSFETGSDSPLHF.

This clonotype was seen ten or more times. This chain uses TRBV4-1 with TRBJ2-1, with 14 bases lining up with TRBD2. CDR3 length: 15 amino acids. V shed 3 bases and J 7 bases; nucleotides not matched to a gene: 2. CDR1 and CDR2 (germline): MGHRA, YSYEKL. CDR3 amino acids: CASSQTSGRANEQFF. In DNA, the CDR3 is TGCGCCAGCAGCCAGACTAGCGGGAGGGCAAATGAGCAGTTCTTC.

V and J are TRBV6-1 and TRBJ2-1, with a weak D call TRBD1 (6 bases). Germline CDR1 reads MNHNS; CDR2 reads SASEGT. The CDR3 covers 13 residues. V was pared by 4 bases and J by 7 bases, with 11 bases between. CDR3 sequence reads: CASSVTGWNEQFF. CDR3 DNA sequence: TGTGCCAGCAGTGTTACAGGGTGGAATGAGCAGTTCTTC.

In its sample, this clonotype was seen many times. J is TRBJ2-7 and V is TRBV15; 7 positions agree with TRBD2. The germline V gene encodes CDR1 LNHNV and CDR2 YYDKDF (reference sequence). The CDR3 contains 13 residues. V was pared by 7 bases and J by 6 bases, with 9 bases of the junction left unmatched. The CDR3 nucleotides read TGTGCCACCAAGGGCGGGAGCCCGACCGAGCAGTACTTC. Protein: CATKGGSPTEQYF.

This clonotype was seen repeatedly, ten times or more. The rearrangement joins TRBV3-1 to TRBJ2-7; D unresolved. Germline V gene lookup returns CDR1 LGHDT and CDR2 YNNKEL (reference sequence). The CDR3 has 12 residues. The V and J ends lost 2 bases and 6 bases respectively, with 8 bases between them. The CDR3 sequence is CASSQSVGEQYF. CDR3 sequence (DNA): TGTGCCAGCAGCCAAAGCGTAGGCGAGCAGTACTTC.

This clonotype was seen ten or more times. The J gene is TRBJ2-2, the V gene TRBV4-3, with 9 bases fitting TRBD2. From germline, CDR1 is LGHNA and CDR2 YSLEER. After removal of 3 bases from V and 0 bases from J, the junction contained 5 bases not matched to a gene. The CDR3 consists of 17 residues. CDR3 protein: CASSQFASGANTGELFF. The CDR3 nucleotides are TGCGCCAGCAGCCAGTTTGCTAGCGGGGCGAACACCGGGGAGCTGTTTTTT.

This clonotype came up many times. The chain carries TRBV20-1 and TRBJ2-7; D perhaps matches TRBD1 (6 bases). Germline V lookup: CDR1 DFQATT, CDR2 SNEGSKA (reference sequence). The CDR3 totals 14 residues. V shed 0 bases and J shed 6 bases, with 15 bases lying between them. The CDR3: CSARDWGTILEQYF. As DNA, the CDR3 is TGCAGTGCTAGAGATTGGGGGACAATTCTCGAGCAGTACTTC.

This clonotype was counted many times. The chain links TRBV7-2 to TRBJ2-1; 10 nucleotides agree with TRBD2. Trimming at V came to 1 base and at J to 12 bases, leaving 9 bases not matched to a gene. Germline V CDR1 and CDR2: SGHTA, FQGNSA. CDR3 length: 15 residues. The CDR3 coding sequence is TGTGCCAGCAGCTTAGGAAGGCTAGCGGGAGTATGGCAGTTCTTC. Protein sequence: CASSLGRLAGVWQFF.

This clonotype was seen many times. The chain is built from TRBV24-1 and TRBJ2-2; D is unclear. V lost 7 bases, J lost 7 bases, and 6 bases lay in between. The CDR3 consists of 11 residues. From germline, CDR1 is KGHDR and CDR2 SFDVKD. The CDR3 DNA sequence: TGTGCCACCAGGAAGGACGGGGAGCTGTTTTTT. It specifies CATRKDGELFF.

In its sample, this clonotype was seen many times. The rearrangement links TRBV5-1 to TRBJ2-2; D gene uncertain. The CDR3 spans 15 residues. Per the germline V gene, CDR1 is SGHRS and CDR2 is YFSETQ. V was cut by 2 bases and J by 0 bases, with 8 bases left in between. The CDR3 region is CASSLRTANTGELFF. The CDR3 nucleotides are TGCGCCAGCAGCTTACGGACGGCGAACACCGGGGAGCTGTTTTTT.

J is TRBJ2-1 and V is TRBV3-1; D is ambiguous. Germline V gene sequence: CDR1 LGHDT, CDR2 YNNKEL (reference sequence). Between the trimmed V and J ends, which lost 3 bases and 7 bases, there was a span of 10 bases. The CDR3 has 13 amino acids. The CDR3 nucleotides read TGTGCCAGCAGCCAGAATATCGGGAATGAGCAGTTCTTC. This encodes CASSQNIGNEQFF.